These T cell receptor beta chains were read from a single sample in a study of blood T cells in healthy people across ages. TCRdb itself ran the 5' RACE reads through MiXCR, one entry per CDR3 protein. The sample has more than 800,000 distinct CDR3 sequences, around 43% seen once. Specimen: blood. Receptors originate from a woman aged 55-69 years in good health. Each CDR3 is given with its conserved first and last residue. D genes are given only for firm matches. Clone size, where shown, is once, few, many, or a class for clones that have expanded.

clone_size | j_call | d_call | v_call | cdr3_aa | cdr3_nt
many | TRBJ2-5 | . | TRBV10-3 | CAISESRVGQETQYF | TGTGCCATCAGTGAGTCTCGGGTCGGCCAAGAGACCCAGTACTTC
few | TRBJ2-1 | . | TRBV4-2 | CASSQDRRDTEQFF | TGTGCCAGCAGCCAAGACCGAAGGGACACCGAGCAGTTCTTC
. | TRBJ2-1 | . | TRBV4-2 | CASTGDLRNEQFF | TGTGCCAGCACCGGGGACTTAAGAAATGAGCAGTTCTTC
few | TRBJ2-7 | . | TRBV7-9 | CASTGTHPYEQYF | TGTGCCAGCACCGGGACTCACCCCTACGAGCAGTACTTC
once | TRBJ1-2 | . | TRBV5-1 | CASSTPGRSGYTF | TGCGCCAGCAGCACTCCGGGACGAAGCGGCTACACCTTC
. | TRBJ1-6 | . | TRBV6-2/TRBV6-3 | CASSYSSTGAGVPLNSPLHF | TGTGCCAGCAGTTACTCGAGTACTGGGGCCGGCGTTCCCCTTAATTCACCCCTCCACTTT
. | TRBJ2-7 | TRBD2 | TRBV28 | CASSIHLTSVEQYF | TGTGCCAGCAGTATCCACCTGACTAGCGTGGAGCAGTACTTC
. | TRBJ2-5 | TRBD2 | TRBV7-9 | CASSSGLAARGAQYF | TGTGCCAGCAGCTCGGGACTAGCGGCTAGAGGGGCCCAGTACTTC
. | TRBJ2-1 | . | TRBV12-3/TRBV12-4 | CASTRAYNEQFF | TGTGCCAGCACCAGGGCCTACAATGAGCAGTTCTTC
. | TRBJ2-7 | . | TRBV27 | CASSALDGYEQYF | TGTGCCAGCAGTGCCCTCGACGGCTACGAGCAGTACTTC
once | TRBJ2-5 | . | TRBV12-3/TRBV12-4 | CASSSEPVGETQYF | TGTGCCAGCAGTTCTGAGCCGGTTGGAGAGACCCAGTACTTC
. | TRBJ2-7 | . | TRBV2 | CASVNRDRHYEQYF | TGTGCCAGCGTGAATCGGGACCGTCACTACGAGCAGTACTTC
many | TRBJ2-5 | . | TRBV29-1 | CTGAYQETQYF | TGCACCGGAGCGTACCAAGAGACCCAGTACTTC
. | TRBJ2-1 | TRBD2 | TRBV3-1 | CASSQGGGRSDEQFF | TGTGCCAGCAGCCAAGGAGGCGGGAGGAGCGATGAGCAGTTCTTC
. | TRBJ2-5 | TRBD1 | TRBV2 | CASRVDRVQETQYF | TGTGCCAGCAGGGTGGACAGGGTTCAAGAGACCCAGTACTTC
. | TRBJ1-3 | . | TRBV7-9 | CASSRGAAGGNTIYF | TGTGCCAGCAGCCGTGGAGCAGCAGGAGGAAACACCATATATTTT
few | TRBJ2-7 | TRBD2 | TRBV7-9 | CASSASSGRAYEQYF | TGTGCCAGCAGCGCCTCTAGCGGGAGGGCTTACGAGCAGTACTTC
. | TRBJ2-3 | TRBD1 | TRBV28 | CASSRGTGGGTDTQYF | TGTGCCAGCAGCCGCGGGACAGGGGGCGGCACAGATACGCAGTATTTT
. | TRBJ2-3 | . | TRBV7-4 | CASSLASTSTDTQYF | TGTGCCAGCAGCTTAGCGAGTACTAGCACAGATACGCAGTATTTT
. | TRBJ2-3 | TRBD2 | TRBV12-3/TRBV12-4 | CASSSTSGGSSTDTQYF | TGTGCCAGCAGTTCTACTAGCGGGGGTTCTAGCACAGATACGCAGTATTTT
. | TRBJ2-7 | . | TRBV30 | CAWSEGQLRSYEQYF | TGTGCCTGGAGTGAAGGGCAGCTACGGTCCTACGAGCAGTACTTC
. | TRBJ2-7 | . | TRBV15 | CATSRAPTDSYEQYF | TGTGCCACCAGCAGAGCCCCCACCGACTCCTACGAGCAGTACTTC
. | TRBJ2-3 | TRBD1 | TRBV20-1 | CSARPGQGLDTQYF | TGCAGTGCTCGCCCGGGACAGGGGTTAGATACGCAGTATTTT
. | TRBJ2-7 | . | TRBV5-6 | CASSPGPGRANYEQYF | TGTGCCAGCAGCCCCGGACCGGGACGAGCAAACTACGAGCAGTACTTC
. | TRBJ2-7 | . | TRBV5-1 | CASSVGQIGSYEQYF | TGCGCCAGCAGCGTCGGACAGATAGGCTCCTACGAGCAGTACTTC
. | TRBJ2-5 | TRBD2 | TRBV20-1 | CSARDPGRKNEQYF | TGCAGTGCTAGAGATCCCGGGAGGAAAAATGAGCAGTACTTC
. | TRBJ2-7 | . | TRBV27 | CASSPRDSHEQYF | TGTGCCAGCAGTCCTCGGGACTCACACGAGCAGTACTTC
few | TRBJ2-1 | TRBD2 | TRBV12-3/TRBV12-4 | CASSSVRASGSKVNEQFF | TGTGCCAGCAGTTCGGTTCGTGCAAGCGGGAGTAAGGTCAATGAGCAGTTCTTC
. | TRBJ2-7 | TRBD2 | TRBV27 | CASRTSGALEQYF | TGTGCCAGCAGGACTAGCGGGGCCTTGGAGCAGTACTTC
. | TRBJ2-7 | . | TRBV20-1 | CSAFLRRTVYEQYF | TGCAGTGCTTTCCTTAGACGTACCGTCTACGAGCAGTACTTC
many | TRBJ2-3 | TRBD2 | TRBV4-1 | CASSQSLAGGTGWNTQYF | TGCGCCAGCAGCCAAAGTTTAGCGGGAGGCACAGGGTGGAATACGCAGTATTTT
. | TRBJ2-5 | . | TRBV5-5 | CASNPGAETQYF | TGTGCCAGCAACCCGGGGGCGGAGACCCAGTACTTC
. | TRBJ2-7 | . | TRBV9 | CASSVAGGPHYEQYF | TGTGCCAGCAGCGTAGCCGGGGGACCCCACTACGAGCAGTACTTC
. | TRBJ1-6 | . | TRBV5-1 | CASSLGRPGPNSPLHF | TGCGCCAGCAGCTTGGGAAGGCCCGGACCTAATTCACCCCTCCACTTT
many | TRBJ2-1 | TRBD2 | TRBV29-1 | CSAGLADEQFF | TGCAGCGCAGGACTAGCCGACGAGCAGTTCTTC
. | TRBJ2-5 | . | TRBV2 | CASSQQGIGEETQYF | TGTGCCAGCAGTCAACAGGGAATAGGGGAAGAGACCCAGTACTTC
. | TRBJ1-5 | TRBD1 | TRBV10-3 | CATTGTGWGQPQHF | TGTGCCACCACCGGGACAGGGTGGGGTCAGCCCCAGCATTTT
few | TRBJ2-7 | TRBD2 | TRBV29-1 | CSATPSPGGREQYF | TGCAGCGCCACTCCTAGCCCGGGAGGTCGGGAGCAGTACTTC
few | TRBJ2-3 | . | TRBV6-5 | CASRDGRGNSDTQYF | TGTGCCAGCAGAGACGGACGTGGGAACTCAGATACGCAGTATTTT
many | TRBJ2-3 | TRBD2 | TRBV12-3/TRBV12-4 | CASSGPSGSTDTQYF | TGTGCCAGCAGTGGTCCTAGCGGAAGCACAGATACGCAGTATTTT
. | TRBJ1-2 | TRBD1 | TRBV27 | CASSLGTVFGGYTF | TGTGCCAGCAGTTTAGGGACAGTTTTCGGTGGCTACACCTTC
. | TRBJ2-1 | . | TRBV29-1 | CSVGGSGRGYNEQFF | TGCAGCGTTGGAGGGAGCGGTAGGGGCTACAATGAGCAGTTCTTC
. | TRBJ2-3 | TRBD2 | TRBV20-1 | CSARGTSGKADTQYF | TGCAGTGCTAGGGGGACTAGCGGGAAAGCTGATACGCAGTATTTT
. | TRBJ2-5 | TRBD2 | TRBV20-1 | CSASSHQIMAGLAGGPGEQYF | TGCAGTGCTAGCTCCCACCAGATTATGGCGGGGCTAGCGGGAGGGCCGGGAGAGCAGTACTTC
. | TRBJ1-2 | TRBD1 | TRBV27 | CASSAAGQPYSYTF | TGTGCCAGCAGTGCCGCGGGACAGCCTTATAGCTACACCTTC
. | TRBJ2-5 | . | TRBV19 | CASSGGLHQETQYF | TGTGCCAGTAGTGGCGGACTGCACCAAGAGACCCAGTACTTC
. | TRBJ2-7 | . | TRBV4-1 | CASSHIGRTQREGFYEQYF | TGCGCCAGCAGCCATATCGGACGAACCCAGCGAGAGGGGTTTTACGAGCAGTACTTC
. | TRBJ1-1 | TRBD1 | TRBV28 | CASSLTGVANTEAFF | TGTGCCAGCAGTTTAACAGGGGTGGCGAACACTGAAGCTTTCTTT
. | TRBJ1-1 | . | TRBV6-1 | CASGEMNTEAFF | TGTGCCAGCGGGGAGATGAACACTGAAGCTTTCTTT
once | TRBJ2-7 | . | TRBV10-1 | CASSESGTFGPYEQYF | TGCGCCAGCAGTGAGTCGGGGACTTTTGGCCCCTACGAGCAGTACTTC
. | TRBJ2-1 | TRBD2 | TRBV27 | CASSLELGLASNEQFF | TGTGCCAGCAGTTTGGAGCTCGGACTAGCGAGCAATGAGCAGTTCTTC
. | TRBJ2-7 | TRBD2 | TRBV7-3 | CASSSASGRRNEQYF | TGTGCCAGCAGCTCGGCTAGCGGGAGGAGGAATGAGCAGTACTTC
. | TRBJ1-4 | . | TRBV14 | CARSRYGGMNEKLFF | TGTGCCCGCAGCCGATATGGGGGGATGAATGAAAAACTGTTTTTT
. | TRBJ2-5 | TRBD2 | TRBV29-1 | CSVNSGRAYEQYF | TGCAGCGTTAATAGCGGGAGGGCCTATGAGCAGTACTTC
. | TRBJ2-3 | TRBD2 | TRBV6-1 | CASSVDGRAGDTQYF | TGTGCCAGCAGTGTCGACGGGAGGGCCGGAGATACGCAGTATTTT
. | TRBJ2-3 | . | TRBV9 | CASSVVSLDTQYF | TGTGCCAGCAGCGTAGTAAGTCTGGATACGCAGTATTTT
. | TRBJ2-4 | . | TRBV4-1 | CASSQVGLAKNIQYF | TGCGCCAGCAGCCAAGTCGGGTTAGCCAAAAACATTCAGTACTTC
few | TRBJ2-3 | . | TRBV5-4 | CASSLNRNTDTQYF | TGTGCCAGCAGCTTAAACAGGAACACAGATACGCAGTATTTT
. | TRBJ2-6 | . | TRBV15 | CATSRGEANVLTF | TGTGCCACCAGCAGAGGCGAGGCCAACGTCCTGACTTTC